The 27 T cell receptor beta chains given below trace back to one sample, sequenced in a study of technical replicates of blood from several donors. Profiled with immunoSEQ multiplex PCR; TCRdb holds only in-frame clones, not every one. The sample has about 79,000 clones; around 90% are singletons. The sequencing sample was made of T cells isolated from PBMCs. The receptors shown here come from a human donor in good health. Some clones in this sample may be carry-over from other donors' samples.

The rearrangement joins TRBV9 to TRBJ1-6, with D perhaps TRBD1 (6 bases). The CDR3 has 14 residues. Trimming cost V 4 bases and J 10 bases, with 15 bases left between them. Germline values: CDR1 SGDLS, CDR2 YYNGEE. For the CDR3, the DNA is TGTGCCAGCAGCATAGACAGGAGTGAATCACCCCTCCACTTT. Amino acids: CASSIDRSESPLHF.

The V call is TRBV9, the J call TRBJ1-2; 7 bases line up with TRBD1. CDR3 length: 15 amino acids. Germline V gene lookup returns CDR1 SGDLS and CDR2 YYNGEE. The J segment lost 2 bases and the V segment lost 3 bases, leaving 7 bases of the junction unmatched. In nucleotides, the CDR3 is TGTGCCAGCAGCGGCCGACAGGGCGGGAACTATGGCTACACCTTC. This gives the protein CASSGRQGGNYGYTF.

The rearrangement uses TRBV7-2 and TRBJ2-1; 8 nucleotides match TRBD1. The CDR3 covers 11 residues. Germline CDR1 is SGHTA and CDR2 is FQGNSA. Trimming at V came to 3 bases and at J to 12 bases, leaving 1 base not matched to a gene. CDR3 protein: CASSFGQGQFF. The DNA of the CDR3 is TGTGCCAGCAGCTTCGGACAGGGGCAGTTCTTC. The variable domain in full, with the rest retrieved from reference TRBV7-2 and TRBJ2-1, is GAGVSQSPSNKVTEKGKDVELRCDPISGHTALYWYRQSLGQGLEFLIYFQGNSAPDKSGLPSDRFSAERTGGSVSTLTIQRTQQEDSAVYLCASSFGQGQFFGPGTRLTVL.

The chain employs TRBV29-1 and TRBJ2-7, with a tentative D call TRBD1 (6 bases). CDR1 is SQVTM, CDR2 ANQGSEA, per germline. This CDR3 region has 15 residues. V gave up 3 bases and J gave up 0 bases, with 15 bases separating them. The CDR3 DNA is TGCAGCGTTGAGCTGGGACAACGTAGCTCCTACGAGCAGTACTTC. Translation gives CSVELGQRSSYEQYF.

This chain links TRBV28 with TRBJ2-1; 7 positions match TRBD1. Germline CDR1 and CDR2: MDHEN and SYDVKM. The CDR3 has 17 amino acids. V gave up 2 bases and J gave up 12 bases; unmatched junction bases: 19. The CDR3 DNA sequence: TGTGCCAGCAGTTTAATTGGCTCCGGGACAGCTTCTTTCGGGCAGTTCTTC. This translates into CASSLIGSGTASFGQFF.

The chain employs TRBV19 and TRBJ1-2, with a weak D call TRBD1 (6 bases). Germline CDR1 reads LNHDA; CDR2 reads SQIVND (reference sequence). The CDR3 has 17 residues. V was cut by 0 bases and J by 6 bases, with 20 bases left in between. The CDR3 DNA sequence: TGTGCCAGTAGTATAGAGCAGGACAGCGAGGAAAGCCATGGCTACACCTTC. Translated, it gives CASSIEQDSEESHGYTF.

The V gene is TRBV5-8, the J gene TRBJ2-3; 9 nucleotides agree with TRBD1. The CDR3 is made up of 16 amino acids. Germline CDR1 and CDR2: SGHTS and YDEGEE. The trim removed 5 bases at V and 2 bases at J, leaving 9 bases unmatched. The CDR3, as DNA: TGTGCCAGCAGATTCGACGGGACAGGGACCACAGATACGCAGTATTTT. The encoded protein is CASRFDGTGTTDTQYF. The entire variable domain, with the rest obtained from reference TRBV5-8 and TRBJ2-3, is as follows: EAGVTQSPTHLIKTRGQQATLRCSPISGHTSVYWYQQALGLGLQFLLWYDEGEERNRGNFPPRFSGRQFPNYSSELNVNALELEDSALYLCASRFDGTGTTDTQYFGPGTRLTVL.

This clone has just one count. This sequence joins TRBV10-3 and TRBJ1-5; D is undetermined. Germline V gene data show CDR1 as ENHRY and CDR2 as SYGVKD. This CDR3 comprises 14 residues. V was shortened by 2 bases and J by 0 bases, with 5 bases between the two germline ends. CDR3 sequence: CAISENGSNQPQHF. CDR3 coding DNA: TGTGCCATCAGTGAGAACGGTAGCAATCAGCCCCAGCATTTT.

The chain is built from TRBV28 and TRBJ1-1, with 9 nucleotides matching TRBD1. Germline values: CDR1 MDHEN, CDR2 SYDVKM. The CDR3 extends over 15 amino acids. The V and J ends lost 5 bases and 5 bases, in that order; junction bases with no gene match: 9. CDR3 region: CASSLRQGGWTEAFF. The CDR3 coding sequence is TGTGCCAGCAGTCTGCGACAGGGGGGGTGGACTGAAGCTTTCTTT.

This chain joins TRBV5-1 and TRBJ1-1; D remains ambiguous. The V gene lost 0 bases and the J gene lost 1 base, with 16 bases spanning the gap. In germline, CDR1 is SGHRS, CDR2 YFSETQ. The CDR3 totals 17 residues. CDR3 nucleotide sequence: TGCGCCAGCAGCTTGGTATTTGCGGCATCCACGAACACTGAAGCTTTCTTT. Translated, it gives CASSLVFAASTNTEAFF.

V is TRBV6-5 and J is TRBJ2-2, with D maybe TRBD2 (5 bases). The CDR3 sequence is 15 residues long. CDR1 is MNHEY and CDR2 is SVGAGI in the germline V gene. V lost 6 bases and J 9 bases, leaving 20 bases between the germline ends. The CDR3 nucleotides read TGTGCCAGCAGCCCACGGACTGCTGTTAACCGGGAGCTGTTTTTT. Encoded protein: CASSPRTAVNRELFF.

The chain has TRBV19 and TRBJ1-3; the D gene is possibly TRBD1 (6 bases). The V end lost 4 bases, the J end lost 4 bases, and 8 bases lay between the germline ends. Germline V gene sequence: CDR1 LNHDA, CDR2 SQIVND (reference sequence). The CDR3 consists of 13 residues. The CDR3 spells CASSTGVGNTIYF. CDR3 DNA sequence: TGTGCCAGTAGTACAGGGGTGGGAAACACCATATATTTT.

This chain links TRBV19 with TRBJ1-2, with D possibly being TRBD1 (5 bases). From germline, CDR1 is LNHDA and CDR2 SQIVND (reference sequence). V lost 1 base, J lost 8 bases, and 20 bases lay in between. CDR3 size: 16 residues. CDR3 sequence: CASSIVLRALEEGYTF. CDR3 nucleotide sequence: TGTGCCAGTAGTATAGTGCTCAGGGCCCTAGAGGAAGGCTACACCTTC.

The genes are TRBV27 and TRBJ1-1; 11 nucleotides align to TRBD1. CDR3 length equals 14 residues. Trimming at V came to 5 bases and at J to 5 bases, leaving 4 bases not matched to a gene. Germline V CDR1 and CDR2: MNHEY, SMNVEV (reference sequence). The CDR3 DNA sequence: TGTGCCAGCAGTCCGGGACAGGGGGGAACTGAAGCTTTCTTT. Encoded protein: CASSPGQGGTEAFF.

The rearrangement uses TRBV9 and TRBJ2-7; tentatively, D is TRBD2 (6 bases). The CDR3 spans 14 residues. From germline, CDR1 is SGDLS and CDR2 YYNGEE. V was pared by 3 bases and J by 4 bases, with 14 bases between. CDR3 residues: CASSAPGASYEQYF. The DNA of the CDR3 is TGTGCCAGCAGCGCTCCGGGAGCTTCATACGAGCAGTACTTC. The complete variable domain, with remaining parts taken from reference TRBV9 and TRBJ2-7, reads DSGVTQTPKHLITATGQRVTLRCSPRSGDLSVYWYQQSLDQGLQFLIQYYNGEERAKGNILERFSAQQFPDLHSELNLSSLELGDSALYFCASSAPGASYEQYFGPGTRLTVT.

The genes are TRBV6-4 and TRBJ2-3, with 10 bases fitting TRBD2. Germline CDR1 is MRHNA and CDR2 is SNTAGT. J was trimmed by 0 bases and V by 8 bases; bases with no gene match: 2. This CDR3 has 14 amino acids. CDR3 amino acids: CASSTSGSTDTQYF. For the CDR3, the DNA is TGTGCCAGCTCGACTAGCGGGAGCACAGATACGCAGTATTTT.

The chain carries TRBV11-3 and TRBJ1-1; no firm D call. Trimming stripped 1 base from V and 4 bases from J, with 10 bases between. Germline CDR1 and CDR2: SGHNT and YENEEA. This CDR3 is 14 amino acids long. The CDR3 DNA reads as TGTGCCAGCAGCTTAGGAAGTGGGAGCACTGAAGCTTTCTTT. Its translation is CASSLGSGSTEAFF.

The chain employs TRBV5-6 and TRBJ2-7, with D possibly TRBD1 on 6 matching bases. CDR3 length equals 13 residues. Trimming removed 4 bases at V and 2 bases at J, with 10 bases between. Germline V gene lookup returns CDR1 SGHDT and CDR2 YYEEEE. The CDR3 coding sequence is TGTGCCAGCAGCCCCACAGGGACCTACGAGCAGTACTTC. The encoded protein is CASSPTGTYEQYF.

CDR3 amino acids: CASSDPLSGSSHNEQFF. DNA of the CDR3: TGTGCCAGCAGTGACCCCCTGAGCGGGAGCTCTCACAATGAGCAGTTCTTC. The V and J genes are TRBV9 and TRBJ2-1; 8 bases match TRBD2. Germline V CDR1 and CDR2: SGDLS, YYNGEE. This CDR3 spans 17 amino acids. Trimming took 5 bases from V and 5 from J; bases not matched to a gene: 15.

V usage is TRBV5-8 and J usage is TRBJ2-5; possible D gene TRBD1, 6 bases. This CDR3 has 16 residues. Germline V gene data show CDR1 as SGHTS and CDR2 as YDEGEE. Trimming took off 5 bases at V and 7 bases at J, with 24 bases between the two ends. The CDR3: CASRSNRVDVRGTQYF. The CDR3 coding sequence is TGTGCCAGCAGGTCCAACAGGGTTGATGTCAGAGGGACCCAGTACTTC.

The J gene is TRBJ2-7, the V gene TRBV2; 7 bases match TRBD1. Losses at the gene ends were 8 bases for V and 3 bases for J; bases not matched to a gene: 13. Germline loops: CDR1 SNHLY, CDR2 FYNNEI. This CDR3 is 15 amino acids long. This CDR3 reads CASFGTVRSLYEQYF. The DNA of the CDR3 is TGTGCCAGCTTCGGGACAGTGCGGTCCCTCTACGAGCAGTACTTC. The whole variable domain, filled in from reference TRBV2 and TRBJ2-7, reads EPEVTQTPSHQVTQMGQEVILRCVPISNHLYFYWYRQILGQKVEFLVSFYNNEISEKSEIFDDQFSVERPDGSNFTLKIRSTKLEDSAMYFCASFGTVRSLYEQYFGPGTRLTVT.

The chain couples TRBV11-1 to TRBJ1-1, with D possibly matching TRBD1 (6 bases). The V end lost 2 bases, the J end lost 0 bases, and 16 bases lay between the germline ends. The CDR3 covers 17 residues. Germline-derived CDR1 and CDR2 are SGHAT and FQDESV (reference sequence). CDR3 loop: CASSLIGTRTMNTEAFF. In nucleotides, the CDR3 is TGTGCCAGCAGCTTAATTGGGACAAGAACCATGAACACTGAAGCTTTCTTT.

The chain links TRBV7-9 to TRBJ1-1; the D is unclear. Germline lookup yields CDR1 SEHNR and CDR2 FQNEAQ (reference sequence). The CDR3 runs to 10 residues. Trimming removed 8 bases from V and 4 bases from J, with 5 bases in between. The CDR3 coding sequence is TGTGCCAGCGGAGGCACTGAAGCTTTCTTT. Its translation is CASGGTEAFF.

In its sample, this clone was seen a few times. The chain joins TRBV6-1 to TRBJ2-3; D is possibly TRBD2 (6 bases). There are 15 residues in the CDR3. Looked up from germline, CDR1 is MNHNS and CDR2 is SASEGT. Trimming stripped 6 bases from V and 4 bases from J, with 17 bases between. The CDR3 coding sequence is TGTGCCAGCAGACTCGACTTCGGGAGAGCAGATACGCAGTATTTT. It codes for CASRLDFGRADTQYF.

This clone was seen once. The V call is TRBV5-6, the J call TRBJ1-2; D is uncertain. The CDR3 sequence is 12 residues long. Germline V gene lookup returns CDR1 SGHDT and CDR2 YYEEEE. V dropped 2 bases and J dropped 4 bases, with 6 bases sitting between them. The CDR3 loop reads CASSLDTYGYTF. CDR3 nucleotides: TGTGCCAGCAGCTTAGACACCTATGGCTACACCTTC.

The chain carries TRBV18 and TRBJ2-2, with D unclear. The V end lost 2 bases, the J end lost 5 bases, and 9 bases lay between the germline ends. The CDR3 sequence is 14 residues long. Germline CDR1 and CDR2: KGHSH and LQKENI. The CDR3 nucleotides read TGTGCCAGCTCACCAACGCCGGGTACCGGGGAGCTGTTTTTT. Encoded protein: CASSPTPGTGELFF.

J is TRBJ2-1 and V is TRBV7-9, with no clear D. CDR3 length: 12 residues. V was pared by 7 bases and J by 10 bases, with 14 bases between. Germline CDR1 and CDR2: SEHNR and FQNEAQ (reference sequence). In nucleotides, the CDR3 is TGTGCCAGCACCGATCGTATGGGCGAGCAGTTCTTC. Its protein product is CASTDRMGEQFF.